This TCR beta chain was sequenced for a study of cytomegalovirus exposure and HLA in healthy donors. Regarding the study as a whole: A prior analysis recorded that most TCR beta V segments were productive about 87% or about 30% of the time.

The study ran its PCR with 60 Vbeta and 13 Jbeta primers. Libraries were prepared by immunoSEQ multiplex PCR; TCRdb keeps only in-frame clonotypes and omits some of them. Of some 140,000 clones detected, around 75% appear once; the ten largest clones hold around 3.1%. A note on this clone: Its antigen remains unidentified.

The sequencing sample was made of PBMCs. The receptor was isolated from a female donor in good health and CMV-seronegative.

This CDR3 is CASSYSSPPAGETQYF. DNA for the CDR3: TGTGCCAGCAGTTACTCGAGTCCCCCAGCGGGGGAGACCCAGTACTTC. This chain links TRBV6-6 with TRBJ2-5, with 7 nucleotides matching TRBD2. J was trimmed by 5 bases and V by 0 bases; bases with no gene match: 9. The CDR3 covers 16 residues. Germline V gene data show CDR1 as MNHNY and CDR2 as SVGAGI (reference sequence).